The next 3 T cell receptor beta chains were all read from a single sample in a study of T cells after yellow fever vaccination. TCRdb processed the 5' RACE reads anew with MiXCR; each CDR3 protein has one entry. The sample lists nearly 300,000 distinct CDR3 sequences; roughly 9% were seen once. The specimen was CD4+ T cells sorted from PBMCs, collected 5 days after the yellow fever booster vaccination. The source is a man aged 18 to 30 who received the YFV17D yellow fever vaccine.

This clonotype was seen a few times. The rearrangement joins TRBV19 to TRBJ1-2; D is uncertain. The CDR3 runs 15 residues. Looked up from germline, CDR1 is LNHDA and CDR2 is SQIVND (reference sequence). Between the trimmed V and J ends, which lost 7 bases and 1 base, there was a span of 16 bases. In DNA, the CDR3 is TGTGCCAGTACCCCGGGCGGAGCAATTAACTATGGCTACACCTTC. It is translated as CASTPGGAINYGYTF.

This clonotype was found a few times. The chain carries TRBV18 and TRBJ2-1; tentatively, D is TRBD2 (5 bases). CDR3 length equals 13 residues. Germline values: CDR1 KGHSH, CDR2 LQKENI. Trimming cost V 6 bases and J 7 bases, with 13 bases left between them. In nucleotides, the CDR3 is TGTGCCAGCTCCCCGAGCACGGGGAATGAGCAGTTCTTC. This encodes CASSPSTGNEQFF. Complete variable domain (other parts from reference TRBV18 and TRBJ2-1): NAGVMQNPRHLVRRRGQEARLRCSPMKGHSHVYWYRQLPEEGLKFMVYLQKENIIDESGMPKERFSAEFPKEGPSILRIQQVVRGDSAAYFCASSPSTGNEQFFGPGTRLTVL.

This clonotype showed up just a few times. J is TRBJ2-5 and V is TRBV6-1; D unclear. Trimming left V 7 bases short and J 2 bases short, with 11 bases between. The CDR3 has 13 amino acids. Germline CDR1 is MNHNS and CDR2 is SASEGT. The CDR3 protein is CASTRQEQETQYF. The DNA for the CDR3 is TGTGCCAGCACTCGGCAGGAACAAGAGACCCAGTACTTC.